The next 23 T cell receptor beta chains were all read from a single sample in a study of blood T cell repertoires in COVID-19. Sequenced by immunoSEQ multiplex PCR; TCRdb stores in-frame clones only, minus some. This sample has over 300,000 clones, with around 92% found just once. Sequences were obtained from peripheral blood. Source of these receptors: a man aged 40-49 years with acute or convalescent COVID-19.

The chain combines TRBV5-8 with TRBJ1-1; 8 nucleotides match TRBD1. With V trimmed by 5 bases and J by 5 bases, 17 bases remained unmatched. From germline, CDR1 is SGHTS and CDR2 YDEGEE. This CDR3 is 17 amino acids long. CDR3 coding DNA: TGTGCCAGCAGGGAATTACTTGGACAGGGAGAAGCAACTGAAGCTTTCTTT. The encoded protein is CASRELLGQGEATEAFF.

The V gene is TRBV6-5, the J gene TRBJ1-6; the D gene is possibly TRBD1 (5 bases). The CDR3 covers 13 residues. Deletions cut 4 bases from V and 7 bases from J, with 8 bases between. Looked up from germline, CDR1 is MNHEY and CDR2 is SVGAGI. Here the CDR3 reads CASSLGLNSPLHF. The CDR3 DNA is TGTGCCAGCAGTTTGGGGCTGAATTCACCCCTCCACTTT.

The chain couples TRBV10-1 to TRBJ2-7; tentative D call: TRBD2 (5 bases). CDR1 and CDR2 from the germline V gene are WNHNN and SYGVQD (reference sequence). The V gene lost 0 bases and the J gene lost 3 bases, with 12 bases spanning the gap. The CDR3 runs 15 residues. CDR3 amino acids: CASSESDWNYYEQYF. The CDR3 DNA reads TGCGCCAGCAGTGAGTCGGACTGGAATTACTACGAGCAGTACTTC.

This chain connects TRBV4-2 to TRBJ1-5; 7 bases are shared with TRBD1. J gave up 2 bases and V 4 bases, and 2 bases lay outside the gene matches. The CDR3 runs to 14 residues. CDR1 and CDR2 (germline): LGHNA, YNFKEQ. CDR3 residues: CASSLDRGNQPQHF. As DNA, the CDR3 is TGTGCCAGCAGCCTTGACAGGGGCAATCAGCCCCAGCATTTT.

This clone was seen once. The chain employs TRBV11-2 and TRBJ1-1; D unclear. V was cut by 4 bases and J by 4 bases, with 10 bases left in between. The CDR3 is 13 amino acids. CDR1 is SGHAT and CDR2 is FQNNGV in the germline V gene. CDR3 nucleotides: TGTGCCAGCAGCTCCCCCGAACTCACTGAAGCTTTCTTT. It yields the protein CASSSPELTEAFF.

The V and J genes are TRBV10-3 and TRBJ2-7; 7 bases are a match to TRBD1. V trimming: 2 bases; J trimming: 0 bases; junction bases outside the gene matches: 4. Germline V gene lookup returns CDR1 ENHRY and CDR2 SYGVKD. The CDR3 has 15 amino acids. This CDR3 reads CAISEDREVSYEQYF. The CDR3 nucleotides are TGTGCCATCAGTGAGGACAGGGAAGTCTCCTACGAGCAGTACTTC.

V gene TRBV12-3 or TRBV12-4 combines with J gene TRBJ1-2; D possibly corresponds to TRBD1 (5 bases). Trimming cost V 5 bases and J 3 bases, with 10 bases left between them. This CDR3 spans 13 amino acids. The CDR3 loop is CASSQGLDYGYTF. CDR3 DNA sequence: TGTGCCAGCAGTCAGGGTCTGGACTATGGCTACACCTTC.

The chain links TRBV5-4 to TRBJ1-2, with 9 positions matching TRBD1. V lost 5 bases, J lost 7 bases, and 3 bases stayed unmatched. The germline V gene has CDR1 SGHNT and CDR2 YYREEE (reference sequence). There are 12 residues in the CDR3. CDR3 region: CASRGTGIGYTF. The CDR3 DNA follows: TGTGCCAGCAGGGGGACAGGGATTGGCTACACCTTC.

This rearrangement joins TRBV11-2 to TRBJ1-5; TRBD1 matches 8 bases. V shed 6 bases, J shed 0 bases, and the junction held 7 bases outside the gene matches. Germline loops: CDR1 SGHAT, CDR2 FQNNGV. CDR3 length equals 16 residues. CDR3 protein: CASSSGGLYSNQPQHF. The CDR3 nucleotides are TGTGCCAGCAGTTCAGGGGGCCTCTATAGCAATCAGCCCCAGCATTTT.

The chain recombines TRBV11-2 with TRBJ2-7; tentatively, D is TRBD2 (5 bases). Trimming removed 5 bases at V and 6 bases at J, with 14 bases between. CDR3 length equals 13 residues. Looked up from germline, CDR1 is SGHAT and CDR2 is FQNNGV. Here the CDR3 DNA reads TGTGCCAGCAGCCCGGATCTGGGGAGCGAGCAGTACTTC. Its translation: CASSPDLGSEQYF.

This rearrangement joins TRBV4-1 to TRBJ1-5; 7 positions agree with TRBD1. Losses at the gene ends were 0 bases for V and 1 base for J; bases not matched to a gene: 3. The CDR3 consists of 16 residues. Germline-derived CDR1 and CDR2 are MGHRA and YSYEKL. CDR3 nucleotides: TGCGCCAGCAGCCAAGATCGACAGGGAAGCAATCAGCCCCAGCATTTT. It is translated as CASSQDRQGSNQPQHF.

This clone was counted once. The rearrangement joins TRBV6-1 to TRBJ2-7; D remains ambiguous. Trimming pared 1 base from V and 2 bases from J, leaving 6 bases between. CDR3 length equals 13 residues. CDR1 is MNHNS, CDR2 SASEGT, per germline. CDR3: CASSEDGAYEQYF. The CDR3 coding sequence is TGTGCCAGCAGTGAAGACGGAGCCTACGAGCAGTACTTC.

This clone was recorded only once. V gene TRBV23-1 combines with J gene TRBJ1-5; 8 bases align to TRBD1. TRBV23-1 is filed as an ORF, its function uncertain. The junction had 12 bases not matched to a gene; V was cut back by 6 bases and J by 2 bases. The CDR3 spans 17 residues. The CDR3, as DNA: TGCGCCAGCAGCCGATCCGACAGGGGTTTCGGCAATCAGCCCCAGCATTTT. This gives the protein CASSRSDRGFGNQPQHF.

The chain has TRBV2 and TRBJ1-5; 7 bases map to TRBD1. Trimming at V came to 6 bases and at J to 1 base, leaving 6 bases not matched to a gene. The CDR3 length is 15 residues. From germline, CDR1 is SNHLY and CDR2 FYNNEI. This CDR3 reads CASRGDSRSNQPQHF. DNA of the CDR3: TGTGCCAGCAGGGGGGACAGCAGAAGCAATCAGCCCCAGCATTTT. The full variable domain, rest sourced from reference TRBV2 and TRBJ1-5, is EPEVTQTPSHQVTQMGQEVILRCVPISNHLYFYWYRQILGQKVEFLVSFYNNEISEKSEIFDDQFSVERPDGSNFTLKIRSTKLEDSAMYFCASRGDSRSNQPQHFGDGTRLSIL.

V and J are TRBV11-2 and TRBJ2-7; TRBD2 is a possible D gene (6 bases). The V and J ends lost 7 bases and 6 bases respectively, with 19 bases between them. Per germline, CDR1 SGHAT and CDR2 FQNNGV. CDR3 length: 14 residues. The CDR3 DNA reads as TGTGCCAGCACCCTCCGACCCGGGGGAGCCGAGCAGTACTTC. Translated: CASTLRPGGAEQYF. The whole variable domain, remainder taken from reference TRBV11-2 and TRBJ2-7, is EAGVAQSPRYKIIEKRQSVAFWCNPISGHATLYWYQQILGQGPKLLIQFQNNGVVDDSQLPKDRFSAERLKGVDSTLKIQPAKLEDSAVYLCASTLRPGGAEQYFGPGTRLTVT.

The chain couples TRBV3-1 (or the pseudogene TRBV3-2) to TRBJ1-2; D possibly corresponds to TRBD1 (5 bases). Trimming cost V 4 bases and J 4 bases, with 7 bases left between them. The CDR3 runs 12 residues. The germline gives CDR1 LGHDT, CDR2 YNNKEL (reference sequence). The DNA of the CDR3 is TGTGCCAGCAGCCTCGACAGCTATGGCTACACCTTC. Encoded protein: CASSLDSYGYTF.

The chain employs TRBV10-1 and TRBJ2-7; D not resolved. V was shortened by 0 bases and J by 0 bases, with 6 bases between the two germline ends. There are 14 residues in the CDR3. Looked up from germline, CDR1 is WNHNN and CDR2 is SYGVQD (reference sequence). The CDR3 sequence: CASSESQASYEQYF. The DNA for the CDR3 is TGCGCCAGCAGTGAGTCGCAGGCCTCCTACGAGCAGTACTTC.

The chain combines TRBV4-3 with TRBJ1-2; TRBD1 might be the D (6 bases). The CDR3 has 13 residues. The germline CDR1 and CDR2 sequences are LGHNA and YSLEER. Trimming removed 4 bases at V and 2 bases at J, with 8 bases between. CDR3 DNA sequence: TGCGCCAGCAGCCCAGGGGTCAACTATGGCTACACCTTC. This translates into CASSPGVNYGYTF.

This rearrangement joins TRBV5-6 to TRBJ1-5; 7 bases line up with TRBD1. The CDR3 contains 15 residues. The V segment lost 0 bases and the J segment 3 bases; nucleotides outside the gene matches: 3. Germline lookup yields CDR1 SGHDT and CDR2 YYEEEE. The CDR3 DNA follows: TGTGCCAGCAGCTTGGCGACAGGGCCCAATCAGCCCCAGCATTTT. Protein sequence: CASSLATGPNQPQHF.

V is TRBV3-1 (or the pseudogene TRBV3-2) and J is TRBJ2-5; 9 bases match TRBD2. The V and J ends lost 4 bases and 4 bases, in that order; junction bases with no gene match: 4. The germline gives CDR1 LGHDT, CDR2 YNNKEL (reference sequence). The CDR3 has 14 amino acids. The CDR3 spells CASSLSGSGETQYF. CDR3 DNA: TGTGCCAGCAGCCTTAGCGGGAGTGGAGAGACCCAGTACTTC.

A single count supports this clone. The chain combines TRBV19 with TRBJ1-2; TRBD1 might be the D (6 bases). Germline CDR1 and CDR2: LNHDA and SQIVND (reference sequence). The CDR3 extends over 17 amino acids. Trimming shortened V by 8 bases and J by 2 bases, and 24 bases separated the two germline ends. The DNA for the CDR3 is TGTGCCAGTCCCCCCTGCAGGACAGATACACGAAACTATGGCTACACCTTC. Amino acids: CASPPCRTDTRNYGYTF.

The chain carries TRBV29-1 and TRBJ1-5; maybe TRBD1 (5 bases). This CDR3 is 15 amino acids long. Germline loops: CDR1 SQVTM, CDR2 ANQGSEA. Trimming took off 5 bases at V and 4 bases at J, with 18 bases between the two ends. This CDR3 is CSVRGTPSDNQPQHF. CDR3 sequence (DNA): TGCAGCGTTAGGGGCACCCCGAGCGATAATCAGCCCCAGCATTTT.

This clone was found once. This rearrangement joins TRBV19 to TRBJ1-5; 8 bases map to TRBD1. Per germline, CDR1 LNHDA and CDR2 SQIVND (reference sequence). The CDR3 has 15 amino acids. J gave up 3 bases and V 5 bases, and 6 bases lay outside the gene matches. CDR3 in DNA: TGTGCCAGTAGTGGAAGACAGGGGACCAATCAGCCCCAGCATTTT. It specifies CASSGRQGTNQPQHF.